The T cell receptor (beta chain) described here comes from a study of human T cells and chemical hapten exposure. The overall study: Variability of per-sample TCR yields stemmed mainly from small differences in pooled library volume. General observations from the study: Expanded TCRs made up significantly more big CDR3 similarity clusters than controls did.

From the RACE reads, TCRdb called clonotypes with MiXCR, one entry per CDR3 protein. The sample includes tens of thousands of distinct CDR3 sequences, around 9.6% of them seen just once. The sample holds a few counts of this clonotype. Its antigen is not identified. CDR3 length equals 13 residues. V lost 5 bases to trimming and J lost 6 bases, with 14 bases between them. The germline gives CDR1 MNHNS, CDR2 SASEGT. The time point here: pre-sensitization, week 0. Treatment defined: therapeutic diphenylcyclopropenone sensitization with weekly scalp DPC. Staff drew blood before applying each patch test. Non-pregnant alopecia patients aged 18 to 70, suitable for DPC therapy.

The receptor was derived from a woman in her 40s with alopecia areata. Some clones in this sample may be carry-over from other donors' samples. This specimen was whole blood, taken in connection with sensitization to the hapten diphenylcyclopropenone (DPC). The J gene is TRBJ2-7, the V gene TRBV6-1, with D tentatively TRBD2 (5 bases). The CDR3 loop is CASSLGEGREQYF. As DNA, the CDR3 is TGTGCCAGCAGTCTGGGCGAGGGTCGCGAGCAGTACTTC.